This T cell receptor beta chain was captured in a study of T cells in Graves' hyperthyroidism and ophthalmopathy. The CDR3 sequence is 12 residues long. Germline CDR1 is SGHTA and CDR2 is FQGNSA. With 4 bases removed from V and 4 bases from J, the gap between germline ends came to 8 bases. Amplified regions were TCR beta CDR3 sequences from RNA transcripts. Researchers ran a first-round RT-PCR on the TCR CDR3 using the HTBI primer set. TCRdb re-called the multiplex PCR reads with MiXCR, one entry per CDR3 protein. The table lists about 300,000 distinct CDR3 sequences, around a fifth of them singletons, with about 40% in the top ten.

The clonotype comes from a man aged 50-60 years with Graves' ophthalmopathy. The J gene is TRBJ2-7, the V gene TRBV7-2; D possibly matches TRBD1 or TRBD2 (6 bases each). Sequenced input: blood. Here the CDR3 reads CASSWGAYEQYF. CDR3 DNA sequence: TGTGCCAGCAGCTGGGGGGCTTACGAGCAGTACTTC.